Described below is a single T cell receptor (beta chain) sequence and its context. The sample belongs to a study of blood T cell repertoires in COVID-19. Study in general: The study drew acute and convalescent COVID-19 samples from the United States, Italy and Spain.

Researchers sorted participants into cohorts using their self-reported clinical history. CDR1 is SGHVS and CDR2 is FNYEAQ in the germline V gene. J lost 2 bases, V lost 5 bases, and 10 bases had no gene match. The CDR3 is 16 amino acids. Assay: immunoSEQ multiplex PCR; the TCRdb copy retains only in-frame clones and omits some. The sample lists roughly 330,000 clones; about 87% were seen once. This TCR was sampled from a woman younger than 45 who had recovered from COVID-19. The V and J genes are TRBV7-6 and TRBJ2-3, with TRBD2 identical over 7 bases. Sequencing was carried out using PBMCs or T cells enriched from blood (not recorded which). The CDR3 DNA follows: TGTGCCAGCAGCGGGGGGGTACGACCTGACACAGATACGCAGTATTTT. Translation: CASSGGVRPDTDTQYF. The complete variable domain, with remaining parts taken from reference TRBV7-6 and TRBJ2-3, reads GAGVSQSPRYKVTKRGQDVALRCDPISGHVSLYWYRQALGQGPEFLTYFNYEAQQDKSGLPNDRFSAERPEGSISTLTIQRTEQRDSAMYRCASSGGVRPDTDTQYFGPGTRLTVL.